The 5 T cell receptor beta chains below come from one sample, sequenced in a study of T cell responses to AZD1222 COVID-19 vaccine. Only in-frame clones appear in the TCRdb table, and some are missing; sequencing was by immunoSEQ multiplex PCR. The data contain roughly 110,000 clones, approximately 90% of them singletons. The sequences come from peripheral blood, collected on day 0 of AZD1222 vaccination. These receptors originate from an adult in good health.

This rearrangement joins TRBV29-1 to TRBJ2-7; a weak D match, TRBD1 (5 bases). The CDR3 has 11 amino acids. V was trimmed by 1 base and J by 5 bases, leaving 6 bases between them. CDR1 is SQVTM and CDR2 is ANQGSEA in the germline V gene. CDR3 bases: TGCAGCGTTGAAGGGGGCCACGAGCAGTACTTC. Its translation is CSVEGGHEQYF.

J is TRBJ1-2 and V is TRBV4-3; D not certain. CDR1 is LGHNA and CDR2 is YSLEER in the germline V gene. This CDR3 region has 15 residues. The V end was cut by 0 bases, the J end by 3 bases, with 11 bases between. The CDR3 region is CASSQESVAHYGYTF. CDR3 nucleotides: TGCGCCAGCAGCCAAGAATCCGTAGCGCACTATGGCTACACCTTC.

The CDR3 DNA sequence: TGTGCCAGCAGCCCGGGACCCCTTAGTAAGGAGCAGTTCTTC. It translates to CASSPGPLSKEQFF. This chain uses TRBV5-4 with TRBJ2-1; D might be TRBD1 or TRBD2, each matching 5 bases. The CDR3 runs 14 residues. Between the trimmed V and J ends, which lost 4 bases and 10 bases, there was a span of 18 bases. Looked up from germline, CDR1 is SGHNT and CDR2 is YYREEE (reference sequence). Variable domain in full (rest from reference TRBV5-4 and TRBJ2-1): ETGVTQSPTHLIKTRGQQVTLRCSSQSGHNTVSWYQQALGQGPQFIFQYYREEENGRGNFPPRFSGLQFPNYSSELNVNALELDDSALYLCASSPGPLSKEQFFGPGTRLTVL.

The V call is TRBV2, the J call TRBJ2-1; 8 bases align to TRBD2. Germline CDR1 SNHLY, CDR2 FYNNEI. The CDR3 spans 12 residues. V was clipped by 5 bases and J by 9 bases; unmatched bases: 3. The CDR3 spells CASSQLAVEQFF. The DNA for the CDR3 is TGTGCCAGCAGTCAACTAGCGGTTGAGCAGTTCTTC.

The chain employs TRBV18 and TRBJ1-5, with no clear D. V was trimmed by 3 bases and J by 6 bases, leaving 6 bases between them. CDR1 is KGHSH and CDR2 is LQKENI in the germline V gene. The CDR3 contains 12 residues. This chain's CDR3 is CASSPVGQPQHF. The CDR3 DNA follows: TGTGCCAGCTCACCGGTAGGTCAGCCCCAGCATTTT.